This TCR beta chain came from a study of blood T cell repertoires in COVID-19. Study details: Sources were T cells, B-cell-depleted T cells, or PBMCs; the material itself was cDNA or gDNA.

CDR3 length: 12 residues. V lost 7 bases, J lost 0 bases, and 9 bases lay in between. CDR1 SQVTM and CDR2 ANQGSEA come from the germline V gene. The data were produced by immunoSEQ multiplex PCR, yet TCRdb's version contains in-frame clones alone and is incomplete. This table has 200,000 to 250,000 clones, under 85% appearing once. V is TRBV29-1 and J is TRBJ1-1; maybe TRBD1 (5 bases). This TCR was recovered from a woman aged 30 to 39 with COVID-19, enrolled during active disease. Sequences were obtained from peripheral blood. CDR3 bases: TGCAGCGCCGACAGCATGAACACTGAAGCTTTCTTT. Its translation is CSADSMNTEAFF.